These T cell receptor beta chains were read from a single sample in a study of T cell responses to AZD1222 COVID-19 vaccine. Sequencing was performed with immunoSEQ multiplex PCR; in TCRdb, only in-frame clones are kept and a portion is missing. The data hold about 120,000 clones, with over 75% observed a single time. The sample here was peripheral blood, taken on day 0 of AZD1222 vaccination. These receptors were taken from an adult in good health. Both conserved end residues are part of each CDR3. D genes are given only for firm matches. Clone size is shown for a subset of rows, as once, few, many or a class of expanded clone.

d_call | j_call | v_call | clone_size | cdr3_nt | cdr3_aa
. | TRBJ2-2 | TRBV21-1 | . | TGTGCCAGCAGCAAAGTCCAAGACACCGGGGAGCTGTTTTTT | CASSKVQDTGELFF
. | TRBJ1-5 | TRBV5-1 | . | TGCGCCAGCAGCCGCGACGGACGTATCAATCAGCCCCAGCATTTT | CASSRDGRINQPQHF
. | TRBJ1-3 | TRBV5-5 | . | TGTGCCAGCAGCTTGGACAGGCTCCTCTCTGGAAACACCATATATTTT | CASSLDRLLSGNTIYF
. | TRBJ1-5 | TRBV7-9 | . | TGTGCCAGCAGCTTAGTGGACAGCCATCAGCCCCAGCATTTT | CASSLVDSHQPQHF
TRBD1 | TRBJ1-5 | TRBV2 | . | TGTGCCAGCAGTACTGACAGGGGGAGAAGCAATCAGCCCCAGCATTTT | CASSTDRGRSNQPQHF
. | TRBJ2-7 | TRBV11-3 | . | TGTGCCAGCAGCTTAGAACAGGGCTACGAGCAGTACTTC | CASSLEQGYEQYF
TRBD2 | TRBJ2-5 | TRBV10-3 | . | TGTGCCATCAGACCCCGGGGGGGGCAAGAGACCCAGTACTTC | CAIRPRGGQETQYF
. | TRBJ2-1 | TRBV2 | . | TGTGCCAGCAGTGGATCACAAGACTATGAGCAGTTCTTC | CASSGSQDYEQFF
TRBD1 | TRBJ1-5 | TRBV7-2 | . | TGTGCCAGCAGCGAAGGACAGGGATTAGGACCCCAGCATTTT | CASSEGQGLGPQHF
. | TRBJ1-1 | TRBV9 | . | TGTGCCAGCAGTGACTCTGGGCGGGCTGAAGCTTTCTTT | CASSDSGRAEAFF
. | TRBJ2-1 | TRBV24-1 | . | TGTGCCACCGGGGCCAATGAGCAGTTCTTC | CATGANEQFF
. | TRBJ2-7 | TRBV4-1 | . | TGCGCCAGCAGCCAAGCGAATTTCTACGAGCAGTACTTC | CASSQANFYEQYF
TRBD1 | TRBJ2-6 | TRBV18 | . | TGTGCCAGCTCTCCCAAATCAGGGGGCTCCAACGTCCTGACTTTC | CASSPKSGGSNVLTF
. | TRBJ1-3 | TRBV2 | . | TGTGCCAGCAGTGAAGCGCGCGGGGCCTACTCTGGAAACACCATATATTTT | CASSEARGAYSGNTIYF
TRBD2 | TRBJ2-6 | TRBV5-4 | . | TGTGCCAGCAGCCCGCGGGGGGTCCCTCTCAGTGGGGCCAACGTCCTGACTTTC | CASSPRGVPLSGANVLTF
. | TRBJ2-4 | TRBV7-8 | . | TGTGCCAGCAGCGGTAGGACAGCTCTAGCCAAAAACATTCAGTACTTC | CASSGRTALAKNIQYF
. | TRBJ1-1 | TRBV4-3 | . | TGCGCCAGCAGCCAAGATCGGCCCCAGGGGCCGCGCACTGAAGCTTTCTTT | CASSQDRPQGPRTEAFF
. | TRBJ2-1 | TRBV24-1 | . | TGTGCCACCAGTGACTCAGGGAATGAGCAGTTCTTC | CATSDSGNEQFF
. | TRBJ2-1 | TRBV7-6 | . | TGTGCCAGCAGCCGTTTTGGCTCCTCAAATCGTGGGCAGTTCTTC | CASSRFGSSNRGQFF
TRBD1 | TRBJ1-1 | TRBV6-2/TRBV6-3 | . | TGTGCCAGCAGTTTAGAAGGGGGCGTCGGAACTGAAGCTTTCTTT | CASSLEGGVGTEAFF
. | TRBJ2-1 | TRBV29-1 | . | TGCAGCGTTGAAGACCCCGGGGGAGCGAGAATTTACAATGAGCAGTTCTTC | CSVEDPGGARIYNEQFF
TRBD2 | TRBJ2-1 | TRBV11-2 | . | TGTGCCAGCAGGTCGGGTGGTAGCGGGACTCTCTACAATGAGCAGTTCTTC | CASRSGGSGTLYNEQFF
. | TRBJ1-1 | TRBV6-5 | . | TGTGCCAGCAGTTACTTGGCGGCCACTGAAGCTTTCTTT | CASSYLAATEAFF
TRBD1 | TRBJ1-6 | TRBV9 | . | TGTGCCAGCAGCGTAGAGGGACAGGGAAGCTATAATTCACCCCTCCACTTT | CASSVEGQGSYNSPLHF
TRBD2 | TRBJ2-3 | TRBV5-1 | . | TGCGCCAGCAGCCCCGGGACTAAGGATACGCAGTATTTT | CASSPGTKDTQYF
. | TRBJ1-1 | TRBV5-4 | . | TGTGCCAGCAGCTTGGCGGCAGGGGCTATCACTGAAGCTTTCTTT | CASSLAAGAITEAFF
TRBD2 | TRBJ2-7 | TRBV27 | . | TGTGCCAGCAGTTTAGAGGGACTACCCCCCTCCTACGAGCAGTACTTC | CASSLEGLPPSYEQYF
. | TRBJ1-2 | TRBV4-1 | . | TGCGCCAGCAGCCCCGGATCGAGCGGCTACACCTTC | CASSPGSSGYTF
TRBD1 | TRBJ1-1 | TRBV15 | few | TGTGCCACCAGACTGGGACAGTTAGGGGGCACTGAAGCTTTCTTT | CATRLGQLGGTEAFF
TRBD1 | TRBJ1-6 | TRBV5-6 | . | TGTGCCAGCAGCTACAGGGGTTTGGGGAATTCACCCCTCCACTTT | CASSYRGLGNSPLHF
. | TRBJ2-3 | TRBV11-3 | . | TGTGCCAGCAGCTTAGGAGGTGACTTCTTCGCAGATACGCAGTATTTT | CASSLGGDFFADTQYF
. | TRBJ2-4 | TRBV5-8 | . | TGTGCCAGCAGCTTCTCCCGGGGAGCCAAAAACATTCAGTACTTC | CASSFSRGAKNIQYF
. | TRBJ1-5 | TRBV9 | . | TGTGCCAGCAGCGTAGAAGGGGGGTTGGAGCCCCAGCATTTT | CASSVEGGLEPQHF
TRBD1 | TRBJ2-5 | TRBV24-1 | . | TGTGCCACCAGTGATTTGGGGGTAGGGGGCGCGGAGACCCAGTACTTC | CATSDLGVGGAETQYF
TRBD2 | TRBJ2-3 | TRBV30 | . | TGTGCCTGGAAAGCCGGGGCGGGAGGGCCTAGGACAGATACGCAGTATTTT | CAWKAGAGGPRTDTQYF
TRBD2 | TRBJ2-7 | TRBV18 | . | TGTGCCAGCTCCAACCTCCCAGCGGGAGAGCAGTACTTC | CASSNLPAGEQYF
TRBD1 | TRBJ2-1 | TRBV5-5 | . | TGTGCCAGCAGCTTCGTACAGGGGGTGGGGAATGAGCAGTTCTTC | CASSFVQGVGNEQFF
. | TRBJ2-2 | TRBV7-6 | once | TGTGCCAGCAGCGAATTACTTTACACCGGGGAGCTGTTTTTT | CASSELLYTGELFF
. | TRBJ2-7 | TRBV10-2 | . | TGCGCCAGCAAGGCGGGGCAGCGATACGAGCAGTACTTC | CASKAGQRYEQYF
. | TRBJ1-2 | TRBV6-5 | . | TGTGCCAGCAGTCAACAGGGTGATGGCTACACCTTC | CASSQQGDGYTF
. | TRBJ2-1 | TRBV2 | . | TGTGCCAGCCAGGGTTTACGCGAGCAGTTCTTC | CASQGLREQFF
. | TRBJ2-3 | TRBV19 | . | TGTGCCAGTAGTTGGGGTCGCACAGATACGCAGTATTTT | CASSWGRTDTQYF
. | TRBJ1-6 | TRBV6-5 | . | TGTGCCAGCAGTTACCCGGGGGTGGGCCTCCTCCACTTT | CASSYPGVGLLHF
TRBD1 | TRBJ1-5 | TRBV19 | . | TGTGCCAGTAGTCCGGACGACAGGGTTAGTCAGCCCCAGCATTTT | CASSPDDRVSQPQHF
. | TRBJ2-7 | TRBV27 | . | TGTGCCAGCAGTTTGGGGGGAGTCGAGCAGTACTTC | CASSLGGVEQYF
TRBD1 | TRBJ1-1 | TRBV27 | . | TGTGCCAGCAGTGGGACAGGGGCCAAACGAGGACCTGAAGCTTTCTTT | CASSGTGAKRGPEAFF
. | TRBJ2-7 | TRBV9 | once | TGTGCCAGCAGCGTAGCAGGCGGAGGGGCTTTGGGGGACTACGAGCAGTACTTC | CASSVAGGGALGDYEQYF
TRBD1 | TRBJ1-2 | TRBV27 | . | TGTGCCAGCACTACAAACCTCAGGGGGGGAGGCTACACCTTC | CASTTNLRGGGYTF
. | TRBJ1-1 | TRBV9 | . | TGTGCCAGCAGCGACCCCCGACAGCACCACACTGAAGCTTTCTTT | CASSDPRQHHTEAFF
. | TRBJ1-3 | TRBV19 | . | TGTGCCAGTAGGACTACAGGGACTGGAAACACCATATATTTT | CASRTTGTGNTIYF
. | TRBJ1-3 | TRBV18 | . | TGTGCCAGCTCACCACCGGGGACATCGGTTGGAAACACCATATATTTT | CASSPPGTSVGNTIYF
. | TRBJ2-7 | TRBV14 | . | TGTGCCAGCAGCCAAGATGGGGGAATCTACGAGCAGTACTTC | CASSQDGGIYEQYF
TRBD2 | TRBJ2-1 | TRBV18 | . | TGTGCCAGCTCACCACCGCCGGGACTAGCGGGAGATGAGCAGTTCTTC | CASSPPPGLAGDEQFF
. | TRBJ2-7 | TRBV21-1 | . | TGTGCCAGCAGCAATTGGGACAGGGGGCGCGGACGGGAGTACGAGCAGTACTTC | CASSNWDRGRGREYEQYF
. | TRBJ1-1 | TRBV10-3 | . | TGTGCCATCAGCGTGGGAACTGAAGCTTTCTTT | CAISVGTEAFF